The rows below give T cell receptor beta chains drawn from one sample of a study of shared clonotypes between healthy human individuals. Profiling relied on immunoSEQ multiplex PCR, and the TCRdb table lists in-frame clones only, not all of them. Of some 2 million clones listed, about 95% are singletons. The sample consisted of naive CD8+ T cells sorted from blood. These receptor sequences come from a young man in good health. The CDR3 runs from the conserved cysteine through the conserved F or W. Each record gives: V gene, J gene, D gene, clone size, CDR3 protein, CDR3 DNA. The D gene is left open where the match is weak. Clone size, where shown, is once, few, many, or a class for clones that have expanded.

V: TRBV9
J: TRBJ1-2
D: TRBD1
size: -
CDR3: CASSLGTGSTGYTF
DNA: TGTGCCAGCAGCCTCGGGACAGGGTCCACTGGCTACACCTTC

V: TRBV27
J: TRBJ1-2
D: -
size: -
CDR3: CASSLSPGGGDGYTF
DNA: TGTGCCAGCAGTTTATCCCCAGGTGGGGGGGATGGCTACACCTTC

V: TRBV9
J: TRBJ1-3
D: -
size: -
CDR3: CASSVVGHSGNTIYF
DNA: TGTGCCAGCAGCGTAGTGGGGCACTCTGGAAACACCATATATTTT

V: TRBV7-9
J: TRBJ2-1
D: -
size: once
CDR3: CASSLARGRAHNEQFF
DNA: TGTGCCAGCAGCTTAGCGAGGGGCCGGGCGCACAATGAGCAGTTCTTC

V: TRBV7-9
J: TRBJ1-3
D: -
size: once
CDR3: CASSSNRETPGNTIYF
DNA: TGTGCCAGCAGCTCGAACAGGGAAACCCCTGGAAACACCATATATTTT

V: TRBV21-1
J: TRBJ1-4
D: -
size: -
CDR3: CASSIRQGPNEKLFF
DNA: TGTGCCAGCAGCATACGACAGGGACCTAATGAAAAACTGTTTTTT

V: TRBV5-6
J: TRBJ1-1
D: TRBD1
size: once
CDR3: CASSNGDNRGEAFF
DNA: TGTGCCAGCAGCAACGGAGATAACAGGGGGGAAGCTTTCTTT

V: TRBV19
J: TRBJ1-5
D: -
size: -
CDR3: CASSIVVSGPRMVEPQHF
DNA: TGTGCCAGTAGTATAGTCGTGTCGGGCCCGCGGATGGTGGAGCCCCAGCATTTT

V: TRBV27
J: TRBJ1-6
D: -
size: -
CDR3: CASADRGTYNSPLHF
DNA: TGTGCCAGCGCAGACCGGGGGACATATAATTCACCCCTCCACTTT

V: TRBV7-3
J: TRBJ2-1
D: -
size: -
CDR3: CASSLSPRSSYNEQFF
DNA: TGTGCCAGCAGCCTCTCCCCCCGCAGCTCCTACAATGAGCAGTTCTTC

V: TRBV5-1
J: TRBJ2-7
D: -
size: once
CDR3: CASSLATSLPYEQYF
DNA: TGCGCCAGCAGCTTGGCAACCAGTTTACCCTACGAGCAGTACTTC

V: TRBV7-7
J: TRBJ2-1
D: -
size: -
CDR3: CASSLGLGAEGLNEQFF
DNA: TGTGCTAGCAGCTTGGGCCTCGGAGCGGAGGGTTTGAATGAGCAGTTCTTC

V: TRBV5-4
J: TRBJ2-7
D: -
size: -
CDR3: CASSLGGQYEQYF
DNA: TGTGCCAGCAGCTTGGGGGGTCAGTACGAGCAGTACTTC

V: TRBV7-9
J: TRBJ2-7
D: -
size: once
CDR3: CASSFGAGAMSSYEQYF
DNA: TGTGCCAGCAGCTTCGGTGCAGGGGCCATGAGCTCCTACGAGCAGTACTTC

V: TRBV5-1
J: TRBJ2-7
D: -
size: -
CDR3: CASSLYAGSSYEQYF
DNA: TGCGCCAGCAGCTTGTATGCGGGGAGCTCCTACGAGCAGTACTTC

V: TRBV27
J: TRBJ2-7
D: -
size: -
CDR3: CASSPGAGAFLQQYF
DNA: TGTGCCAGCAGTCCCGGGGCAGGGGCCTTCTTGCAGCAGTACTTC

V: TRBV4-1
J: TRBJ2-1
D: -
size: -
CDR3: CASSQLAELSSYNEQFF
DNA: TGCGCCAGCAGCCAATTAGCGGAGCTGAGCTCCTACAATGAGCAGTTCTTC

V: TRBV27
J: TRBJ2-7
D: -
size: -
CDR3: CASSVDTSYEQYF
DNA: TGTGCCAGCAGTGTTGACACCTCCTACGAGCAGTACTTC

V: TRBV19
J: TRBJ2-1
D: TRBD2
size: -
CDR3: CASSIDLEASGYNEQFF
DNA: TGTGCCAGTAGTATAGATCTGGAGGCTAGCGGGTACAATGAGCAGTTCTTC

V: TRBV11-2
J: TRBJ1-1
D: TRBD1
size: -
CDR3: CASSSSDRGHTEAFF
DNA: TGTGCCAGCAGCTCATCGGACAGGGGGCACACTGAAGCTTTCTTT

V: TRBV4-2
J: TRBJ2-1
D: -
size: -
CDR3: CASSQAPGTLRDEQFF
DNA: TGTGCCAGCAGCCAAGCTCCCGGGACACTCAGGGATGAGCAGTTCTTC

V: TRBV9
J: TRBJ2-1
D: -
size: -
CDR3: CASSLRSGPFYNEQFF
DNA: TGTGCCAGCAGCCTACGCTCCGGGCCTTTCTACAATGAGCAGTTCTTC

V: TRBV11-2
J: TRBJ2-3
D: -
size: few
CDR3: CASSLVTDTQYF
DNA: TGTGCCAGCAGCTTAGTCACAGATACGCAGTATTTT

V: TRBV6-5
J: TRBJ1-3
D: -
size: -
CDR3: CASSPDRPSGNTIYF
DNA: TGTGCCAGCAGCCCCGACAGGCCCTCTGGAAACACCATATATTTT

V: TRBV6-6
J: TRBJ1-2
D: -
size: -
CDR3: CASSYVRTFNYGYTF
DNA: TGTGCCAGCAGTTACGTACGGACGTTCAACTATGGCTACACCTTC

V: TRBV27
J: TRBJ2-3
D: TRBD1
size: -
CDR3: CASSTLTGASTDTQYF
DNA: TGTGCCAGCAGTACCTTGACAGGGGCTAGCACAGATACGCAGTATTTT

V: TRBV27
J: TRBJ2-1
D: TRBD2
size: once
CDR3: CASSLLNPGLAGDNEQFF
DNA: TGTGCCAGCAGTTTACTCAACCCGGGACTAGCGGGAGACAATGAGCAGTTCTTC

V: TRBV27
J: TRBJ1-2
D: TRBD1
size: -
CDR3: CASSFVGTGGAGYGYTF
DNA: TGTGCCAGCAGTTTTGTGGGGACAGGGGGCGCTGGCTATGGCTACACCTTC

V: TRBV2
J: TRBJ2-7
D: -
size: -
CDR3: CASSDLPGGNEQYF
DNA: TGTGCCAGCAGTGACTTGCCAGGGGGGAACGAGCAGTACTTC

V: TRBV5-8
J: TRBJ1-2
D: -
size: -
CDR3: CASSLFNDGYTF
DNA: TGTGCCAGCAGCTTGTTCAACGATGGCTACACCTTC

V: TRBV27
J: TRBJ1-3
D: -
size: once
CDR3: CASSLDASGNTIYF
DNA: TGTGCCAGCAGTTTAGACGCCTCTGGAAACACCATATATTTT

V: TRBV6-1
J: TRBJ2-7
D: -
size: -
CDR3: CANGDAGYEQYF
DNA: TGTGCCAATGGTGATGCGGGCTACGAGCAGTACTTC

V: TRBV2
J: TRBJ2-3
D: TRBD1
size: -
CDR3: CASSGQGDNTDTQYF
DNA: TGTGCCAGCAGTGGACAGGGAGACAACACAGATACGCAGTATTTT

V: TRBV27
J: TRBJ2-1
D: -
size: once
CDR3: CASGEIPSSYNEQFF
DNA: TGTGCCAGCGGGGAGATCCCTAGCTCCTACAATGAGCAGTTCTTC

V: TRBV11-3
J: TRBJ2-5
D: -
size: -
CDR3: CASSPPSEETQYF
DNA: TGTGCCAGCAGCCCACCGAGCGAAGAGACCCAGTACTTC

V: TRBV4-1
J: TRBJ1-2
D: -
size: once
CDR3: CASSQVGGSGGYTF
DNA: TGCGCCAGCAGCCAAGTGGGAGGGTCTGGTGGCTACACCTTC

V: TRBV2
J: TRBJ1-5
D: -
size: -
CDR3: CASSESRQSNQPQHF
DNA: TGTGCCAGCAGTGAATCGCGGCAGAGCAATCAGCCCCAGCATTTT

V: TRBV27
J: TRBJ1-5
D: -
size: -
CDR3: CASSFSPASNQPQHF
DNA: TGTGCCAGCAGTTTTTCCCCCGCCAGCAATCAGCCCCAGCATTTT

V: TRBV9
J: TRBJ2-7
D: TRBD2
size: -
CDR3: CASSVGSGGAYEQYF
DNA: TGTGCCAGCAGCGTTGGTAGCGGGGGGGCCTACGAGCAGTACTTC

V: TRBV2
J: TRBJ2-7
D: TRBD2
size: once
CDR3: CASRLAGGLSYEQYF
DNA: TGTGCCAGCAGACTAGCGGGAGGACTATCCTACGAGCAGTACTTC

V: TRBV27
J: TRBJ2-7
D: -
size: -
CDR3: CASSFQGAGYEQYF
DNA: TGTGCCAGCAGTTTTCAGGGCGCGGGGTACGAGCAGTACTTC

V: TRBV6-1
J: TRBJ2-1
D: -
size: -
CDR3: CASSELEEGRNEQFF
DNA: TGTGCCAGCAGTGAATTGGAAGAGGGGCGGAATGAGCAGTTCTTC

V: TRBV7-9
J: TRBJ1-1
D: -
size: once
CDR3: CASSPPEGVRNTEAFF
DNA: TGTGCCAGCAGCCCCCCTGAGGGGGTTAGGAACACTGAAGCTTTCTTT

V: TRBV6-1
J: TRBJ1-1
D: -
size: -
CDR3: CASSPQDRTGTEAFF
DNA: TGTGCCAGCAGTCCACAGGACAGAACGGGAACTGAAGCTTTCTTT

V: TRBV27
J: TRBJ1-6
D: -
size: -
CDR3: CASSLRGFNSPLHF
DNA: TGTGCCAGCAGTTTACGGGGCTTTAATTCACCCCTCCACTTT

V: TRBV9
J: TRBJ1-3
D: -
size: -
CDR3: CASSVAPRGSTGNTIYF
DNA: TGTGCCAGCAGCGTAGCCCCCCGTGGGAGTACTGGAAACACCATATATTTT